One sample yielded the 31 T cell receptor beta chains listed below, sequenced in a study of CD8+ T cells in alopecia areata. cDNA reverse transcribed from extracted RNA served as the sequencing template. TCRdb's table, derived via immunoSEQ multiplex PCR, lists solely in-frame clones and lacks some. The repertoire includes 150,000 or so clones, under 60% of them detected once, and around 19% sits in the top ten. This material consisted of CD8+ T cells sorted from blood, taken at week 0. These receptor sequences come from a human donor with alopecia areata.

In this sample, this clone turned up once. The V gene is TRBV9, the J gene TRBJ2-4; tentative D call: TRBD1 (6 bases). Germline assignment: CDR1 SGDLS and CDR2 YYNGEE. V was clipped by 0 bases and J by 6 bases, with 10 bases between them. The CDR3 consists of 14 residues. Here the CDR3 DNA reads TGTGCCAGCAGCGTAGAGGCCAGGGGAAACATTCAGTACTTC. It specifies CASSVEARGNIQYF.

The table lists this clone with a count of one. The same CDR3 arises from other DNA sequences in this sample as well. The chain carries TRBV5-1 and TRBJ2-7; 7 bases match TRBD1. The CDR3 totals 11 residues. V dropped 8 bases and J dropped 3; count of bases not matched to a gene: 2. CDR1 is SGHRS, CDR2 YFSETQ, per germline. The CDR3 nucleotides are TGCGCCAGTAGGGACAGCTACGAGCAGTACTTC. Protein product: CASRDSYEQYF.

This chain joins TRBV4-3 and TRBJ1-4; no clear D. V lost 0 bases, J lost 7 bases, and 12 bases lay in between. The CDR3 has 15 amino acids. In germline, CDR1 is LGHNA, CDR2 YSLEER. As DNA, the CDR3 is TGCGCCAGCAGCCAAGAAACCCCCGGGGTTGAAAAACTGTTTTTT. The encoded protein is CASSQETPGVEKLFF.

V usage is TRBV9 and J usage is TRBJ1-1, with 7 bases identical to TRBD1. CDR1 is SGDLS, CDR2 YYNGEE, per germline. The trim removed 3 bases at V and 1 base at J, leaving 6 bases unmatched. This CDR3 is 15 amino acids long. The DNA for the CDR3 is TGTGCCAGCAGCGACTCGGGACAGACGAACACTGAAGCTTTCTTT. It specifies CASSDSGQTNTEAFF.

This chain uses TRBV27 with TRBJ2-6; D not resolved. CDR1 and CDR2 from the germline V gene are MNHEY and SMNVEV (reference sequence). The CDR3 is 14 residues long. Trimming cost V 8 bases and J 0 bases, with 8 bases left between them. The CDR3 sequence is CASQGDSGANVLTF. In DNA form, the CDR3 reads TGTGCCAGCCAAGGAGACTCTGGGGCCAACGTCCTGACTTTC.

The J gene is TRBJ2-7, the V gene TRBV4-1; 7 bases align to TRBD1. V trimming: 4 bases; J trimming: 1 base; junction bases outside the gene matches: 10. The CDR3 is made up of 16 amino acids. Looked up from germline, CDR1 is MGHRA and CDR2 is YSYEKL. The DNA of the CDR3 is TGCGCCAGCAGCCTCCCAAGGGACAGCCAGTCCTACGAGCAGTACTTC. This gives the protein CASSLPRDSQSYEQYF.

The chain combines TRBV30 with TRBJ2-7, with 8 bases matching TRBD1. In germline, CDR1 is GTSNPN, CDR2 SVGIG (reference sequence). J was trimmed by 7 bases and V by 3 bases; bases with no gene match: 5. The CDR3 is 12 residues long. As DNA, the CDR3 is TGTGCCTGGAGCCAGGGGGCTGGAGAGCAGTACTTC. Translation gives CAWSQGAGEQYF.

The CDR3 spells CASSSRDRPNTEAFF. The CDR3 region has the DNA TGTGCCAGCAGCTCGAGGGACAGGCCGAACACTGAAGCTTTCTTT. The chain is built from TRBV9 and TRBJ1-1; 8 nucleotides match TRBD1. V was pared by 4 bases and J by 1 base, with 6 bases of the junction left unmatched. CDR1 SGDLS and CDR2 YYNGEE come from the germline V gene. The CDR3 consists of 15 residues.

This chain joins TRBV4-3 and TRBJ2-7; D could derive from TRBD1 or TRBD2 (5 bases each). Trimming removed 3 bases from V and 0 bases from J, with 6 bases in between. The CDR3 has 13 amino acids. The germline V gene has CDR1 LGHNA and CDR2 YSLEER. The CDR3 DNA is TGCGCCAGCAGCCAGGGGGTCTCCTACGAGCAGTACTTC. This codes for CASSQGVSYEQYF.

DNA of the CDR3: TGCAGCGTCGTGGTGAGCTCAGGGTCTTTAACTGCGAGCTCCTACAATGAGCAGTTCTTC. Its protein product is CSVVVSSGSLTASSYNEQFF. V and J are TRBV29-1 and TRBJ2-1; perhaps TRBD1 as D (5 bases). Germline-derived CDR1 and CDR2 are SQVTM and ANQGSEA. V gave up 6 bases and J gave up 0 bases, with 30 bases separating them. This CDR3 is built from 20 residues.

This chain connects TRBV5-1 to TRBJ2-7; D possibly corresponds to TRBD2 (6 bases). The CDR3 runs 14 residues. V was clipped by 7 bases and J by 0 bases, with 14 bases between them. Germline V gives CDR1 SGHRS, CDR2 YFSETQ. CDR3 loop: CASEEGFSSYEQYF. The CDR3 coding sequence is TGCGCCAGCGAGGAGGGTTTCTCCTCCTACGAGCAGTACTTC.

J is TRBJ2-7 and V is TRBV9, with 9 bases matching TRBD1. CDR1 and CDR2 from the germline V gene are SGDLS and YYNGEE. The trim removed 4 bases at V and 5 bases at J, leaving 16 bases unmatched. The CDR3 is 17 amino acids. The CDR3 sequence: CASSSRATTGGSDEQYF. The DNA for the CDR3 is TGTGCCAGCAGCTCACGAGCCACGACAGGGGGGTCAGACGAGCAGTACTTC.

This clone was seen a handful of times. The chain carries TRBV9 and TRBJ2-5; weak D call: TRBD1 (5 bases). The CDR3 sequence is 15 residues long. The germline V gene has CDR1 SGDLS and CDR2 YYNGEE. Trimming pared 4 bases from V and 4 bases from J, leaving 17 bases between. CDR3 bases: TGTGCCAGCAGCCCACGGCAGGGTATTAGAGAGACCCAGTACTTC. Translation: CASSPRQGIRETQYF. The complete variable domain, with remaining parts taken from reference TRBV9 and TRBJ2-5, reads DSGVTQTPKHLITATGQRVTLRCSPRSGDLSVYWYQQSLDQGLQFLIQYYNGEERAKGNILERFSAQQFPDLHSELNLSSLELGDSALYFCASSPRQGIRETQYFGPGTRLLVL.

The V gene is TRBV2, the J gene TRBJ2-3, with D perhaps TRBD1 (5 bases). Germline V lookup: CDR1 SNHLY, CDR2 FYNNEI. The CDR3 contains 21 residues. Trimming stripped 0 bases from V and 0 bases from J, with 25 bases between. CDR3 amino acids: CASSEALSVTVRTSSTDTQYF. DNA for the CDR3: TGTGCCAGCAGTGAAGCGCTTTCGGTGACAGTAAGAACCTCTAGCACAGATACGCAGTATTTT.

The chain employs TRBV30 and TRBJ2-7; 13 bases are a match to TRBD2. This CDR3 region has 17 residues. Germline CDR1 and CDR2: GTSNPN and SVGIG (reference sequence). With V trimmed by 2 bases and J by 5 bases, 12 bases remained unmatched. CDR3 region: CAWSSGTSGTEGDEQYF. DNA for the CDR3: TGTGCCTGGAGTTCCGGGACTAGCGGGACTGAGGGTGACGAGCAGTACTTC.

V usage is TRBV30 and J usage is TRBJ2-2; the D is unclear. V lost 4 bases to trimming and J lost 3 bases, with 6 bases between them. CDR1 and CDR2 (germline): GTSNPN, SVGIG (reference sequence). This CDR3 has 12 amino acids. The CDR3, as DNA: TGTGCCTGGATAACGTACACCGGGGAGCTGTTTTTT. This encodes CAWITYTGELFF.

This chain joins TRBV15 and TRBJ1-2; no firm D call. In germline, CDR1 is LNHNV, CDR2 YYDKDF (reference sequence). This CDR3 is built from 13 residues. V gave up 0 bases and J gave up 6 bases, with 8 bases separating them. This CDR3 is CATSRDLGHGYTF. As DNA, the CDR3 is TGTGCCACCAGCAGAGATTTAGGCCATGGCTACACCTTC.

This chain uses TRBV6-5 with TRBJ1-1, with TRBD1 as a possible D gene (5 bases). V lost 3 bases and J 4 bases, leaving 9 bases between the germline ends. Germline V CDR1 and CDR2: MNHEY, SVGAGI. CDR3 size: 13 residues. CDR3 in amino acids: CASSYQGSTEAFF. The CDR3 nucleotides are TGTGCCAGCAGTTATCAGGGATCCACTGAAGCTTTCTTT.

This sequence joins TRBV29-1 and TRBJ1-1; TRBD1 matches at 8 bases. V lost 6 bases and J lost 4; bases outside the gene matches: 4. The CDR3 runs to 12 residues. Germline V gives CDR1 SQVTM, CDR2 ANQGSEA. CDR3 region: CSVGQVGTEAFF. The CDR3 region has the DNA TGCAGCGTGGGACAGGTGGGCACTGAAGCTTTCTTT. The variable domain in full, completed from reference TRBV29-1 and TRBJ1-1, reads SAVISQKPSRDICQRGTSLTIQCQVDSQVTMMFWYRQQPGQSLTLIATANQGSEATYESGFVIDKFPISRPNLTFSTLTVSNMSPEDSSIYLCSVGQVGTEAFFGQGTRLTVV.

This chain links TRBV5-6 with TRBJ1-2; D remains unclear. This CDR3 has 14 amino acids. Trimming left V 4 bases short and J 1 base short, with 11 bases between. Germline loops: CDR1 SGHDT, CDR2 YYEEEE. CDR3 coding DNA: TGTGCCAGCAGCCAACGGTCCCTTAACTATGGCTACACCTTC. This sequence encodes CASSQRSLNYGYTF. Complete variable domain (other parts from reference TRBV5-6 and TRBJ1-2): DAGVTQSPTHLIKTRGQQVTLRCSPKSGHDTVSWYQQALGQGPQFIFQYYEEEERQRGNFPDRFSGHQFPNYSSELNVNALLLGDSALYLCASSQRSLNYGYTFGSGTRLTVV.

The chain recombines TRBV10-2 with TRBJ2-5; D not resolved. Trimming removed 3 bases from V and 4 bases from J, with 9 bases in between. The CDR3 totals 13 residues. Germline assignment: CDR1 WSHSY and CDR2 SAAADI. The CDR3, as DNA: TGCGCCAGCAGTGACACCCTGTCAGAGACCCAGTACTTC. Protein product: CASSDTLSETQYF.

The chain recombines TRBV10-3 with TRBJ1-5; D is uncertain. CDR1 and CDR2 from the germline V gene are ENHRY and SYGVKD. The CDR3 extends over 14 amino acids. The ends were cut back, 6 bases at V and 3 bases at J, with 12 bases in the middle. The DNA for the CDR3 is TGTGCCATCAGCGAACGACCGGACAATCAGCCCCAGCATTTT. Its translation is CAISERPDNQPQHF.

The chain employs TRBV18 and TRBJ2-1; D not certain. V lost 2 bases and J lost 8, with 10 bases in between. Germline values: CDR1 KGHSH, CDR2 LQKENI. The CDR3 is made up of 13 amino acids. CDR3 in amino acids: CASSPYEGYEQFF. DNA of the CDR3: TGTGCCAGCTCACCATATGAAGGGTATGAGCAGTTCTTC.

The CDR3, as DNA: TGTGCCTGGACTAGATGTAGAAACATTCAGTACTTC. Translation gives CAWTRCRNIQYF. J is TRBJ2-4 and V is TRBV30; D uncertain. Germline V gene data show CDR1 as GTSNPN and CDR2 as SVGIG (reference sequence). The CDR3 is 12 residues long. Trimming took 4 bases from V and 6 from J, leaving 10 bases between them.

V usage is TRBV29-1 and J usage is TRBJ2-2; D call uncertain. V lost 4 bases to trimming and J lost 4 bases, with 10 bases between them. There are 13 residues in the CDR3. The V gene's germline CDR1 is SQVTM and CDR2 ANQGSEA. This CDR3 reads CSVVDFSTGELFF. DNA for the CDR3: TGCAGCGTTGTAGACTTTTCCACCGGGGAGCTGTTTTTT.

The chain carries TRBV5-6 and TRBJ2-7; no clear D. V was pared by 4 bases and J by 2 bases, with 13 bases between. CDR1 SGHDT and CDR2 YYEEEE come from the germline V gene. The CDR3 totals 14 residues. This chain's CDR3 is CASSRTIGTYEQYF. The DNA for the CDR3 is TGTGCCAGCAGCCGTACCATCGGTACCTACGAGCAGTACTTC.

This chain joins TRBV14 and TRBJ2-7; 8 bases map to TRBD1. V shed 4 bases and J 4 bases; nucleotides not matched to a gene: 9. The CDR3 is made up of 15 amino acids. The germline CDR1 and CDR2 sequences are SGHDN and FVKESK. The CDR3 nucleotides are TGTGCCAGCAGCCCCTTCGGGACAGGAGATTACGAGCAGTACTTC. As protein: CASSPFGTGDYEQYF.

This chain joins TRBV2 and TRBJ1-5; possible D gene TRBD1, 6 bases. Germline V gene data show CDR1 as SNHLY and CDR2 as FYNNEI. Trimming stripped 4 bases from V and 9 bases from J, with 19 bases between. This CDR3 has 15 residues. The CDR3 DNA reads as TGTGCCAGCAGTGTCCGGATACAGGGTGATCGGCCCCAGCATTTT. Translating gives CASSVRIQGDRPQHF.

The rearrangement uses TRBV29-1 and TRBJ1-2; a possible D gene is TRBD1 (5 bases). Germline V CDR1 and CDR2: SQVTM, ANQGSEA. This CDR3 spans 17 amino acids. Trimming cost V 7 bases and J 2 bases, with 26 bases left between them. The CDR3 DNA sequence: TGCAGCGCCATTATACCGGGACTGCCATCCTCCAACTATGGCTACACCTTC. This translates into CSAIIPGLPSSNYGYTF.

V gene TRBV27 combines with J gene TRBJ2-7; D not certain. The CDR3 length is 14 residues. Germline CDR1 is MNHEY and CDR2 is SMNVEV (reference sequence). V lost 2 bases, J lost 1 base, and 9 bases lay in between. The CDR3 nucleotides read TGTGCCAGCAGTTTAGGTTTAGGATCCTACGAGCAGTACTTC. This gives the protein CASSLGLGSYEQYF.

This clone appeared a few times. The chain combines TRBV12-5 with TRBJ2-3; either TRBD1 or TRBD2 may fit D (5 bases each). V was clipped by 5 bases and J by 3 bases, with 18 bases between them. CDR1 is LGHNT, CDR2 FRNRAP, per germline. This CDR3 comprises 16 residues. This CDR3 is CASGPLVGAPTDTQYF. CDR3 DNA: TGTGCTAGTGGTCCCCTTGTCGGGGCCCCGACAGATACGCAGTATTTT.